This T cell receptor (beta chain) was observed in a study of blood T cell repertoires in COVID-19. Study information: The United States, Italy and Spain supplied acute and convalescent COVID-19 samples. Sources were T cells, B-cell-depleted T cells, or PBMCs; the material itself was cDNA or gDNA.

Comments on this clone: One junction end does not reproduce the germline sequence, and a read error may be involved.

From germline, CDR1 is SGHNT and CDR2 YYREEE (reference sequence). This CDR3 has 16 residues. Authors' analysis steps: For nucleated cells, counts were estimated from reference gene primer amplification. The table came from immunoSEQ multiplex PCR; TCRdb's copy has only in-frame clones and leaves some out. From that table come the V and J calls and clone size; the DNA was used to work out D and trimming. In the table there are some 150,000 clones, about 85% of which are singletons. The chain joins TRBV5-4 to TRBJ2-1, with 8 bases aligning to TRBD2. Source material: peripheral blood. This sequence originates from a human donor in a cohort sampled during active COVID-19. In nucleotides, the CDR3 is TGTGCCAGCAGCTTGGATCCCGGGAGGGCCTATAATGAGCAGTTCTTC. Translation gives CASSLDPGRAYNEQFF.